This is a list of T cell receptor beta chains from one sample in a study of blood T cell repertoires in COVID-19. Here immunoSEQ multiplex PCR was the method, and the copy in TCRdb shows in-frame clones only, minus some. The sample shows roughly 300,000 clones, 80% to 95% of them seen only once. Sequences were obtained from PBMCs or T cells enriched from blood (not recorded which). These receptor sequences come from a woman aged 25 to 39 who had recovered from COVID-19. Each CDR3 is given with its conserved first and last residue. A D gene is named only where the DNA matches it firmly. Size is omitted from some rows. Given values are once, few, many or a class for expanded clones.

clone size: -; J gene: TRBJ2-3; D gene: -; V gene: TRBV2; CDR3 protein: CASSYSTDTQYF; CDR3 DNA: TGTGCCAGCAGTTATAGTACAGATACGCAGTATTTT
clone size: -; J gene: TRBJ1-6; D gene: -; V gene: TRBV6-5; CDR3 protein: CASSYPDSPLHF; CDR3 DNA: TGTGCCAGCAGTTATCCTGATTCACCCCTCCACTTT
clone size: few; J gene: TRBJ1-1; D gene: -; V gene: TRBV28; CDR3 protein: CASSFTVSGGTEAFF; CDR3 DNA: TGTGCCAGCAGTTTTACAGTTTCCGGAGGCACTGAAGCTTTCTTT
clone size: -; J gene: TRBJ2-7; D gene: -; V gene: TRBV28; CDR3 protein: CASIPSSLRPGEQYF; CDR3 DNA: TGTGCCAGCATACCAAGTTCCCTCCGGCCGGGCGAGCAGTACTTC
clone size: -; J gene: TRBJ2-7; D gene: TRBD2; V gene: TRBV10-3; CDR3 protein: CAISESRLAGVLHEQYF; CDR3 DNA: TGTGCCATCAGTGAGTCGCGTCTAGCGGGAGTGTTACACGAGCAGTACTTC
clone size: -; J gene: TRBJ1-3; D gene: -; V gene: TRBV29-1; CDR3 protein: CSVTRDISGNTIYF; CDR3 DNA: TGCAGCGTTACCCGGGACATCTCTGGAAACACCATATATTTT
clone size: -; J gene: TRBJ1-4; D gene: TRBD1; V gene: TRBV5-4; CDR3 protein: CASSLDRVAEKLFF; CDR3 DNA: TGTGCCAGCAGCCTCGACAGGGTTGCTGAAAAACTGTTTTTT
clone size: few; J gene: TRBJ2-7; D gene: -; V gene: TRBV5-1; CDR3 protein: CASSPYEQYF; CDR3 DNA: TGCGCCAGCAGCCCTTACGAGCAGTACTTC
clone size: few; J gene: TRBJ1-2; D gene: TRBD1; V gene: TRBV11-2; CDR3 protein: CASSVYRGRDNYGYTF; CDR3 DNA: TGTGCCAGCAGCGTTTACAGGGGAAGAGATAACTATGGCTACACCTTC
clone size: -; J gene: TRBJ1-2; D gene: TRBD1; V gene: TRBV5-6; CDR3 protein: CASSAPRTGFNYGYTF; CDR3 DNA: TGTGCCAGCAGCGCCCCTCGGACAGGATTTAACTATGGCTACACCTTC
clone size: -; J gene: TRBJ2-7; D gene: -; V gene: TRBV10-3; CDR3 protein: CAINISPEGYEQYF; CDR3 DNA: TGTGCCATCAACATTAGCCCCGAAGGATACGAGCAGTACTTC
clone size: -; J gene: TRBJ2-7; D gene: TRBD2; V gene: TRBV4-3; CDR3 protein: CASSQRTSGRAALYEQYF; CDR3 DNA: TGCGCCAGCAGCCAAAGGACTAGCGGGAGGGCCGCTTTATACGAGCAGTACTTC
clone size: -; J gene: TRBJ2-7; D gene: TRBD2; V gene: TRBV28; CDR3 protein: CASRRYSGGANEQYF; CDR3 DNA: TGTGCCAGCAGGCGATATAGCGGGGGAGCCAACGAGCAGTACTTC
clone size: -; J gene: TRBJ1-5; D gene: -; V gene: TRBV7-9; CDR3 protein: CASSSQDSGGQPQHF; CDR3 DNA: TGTGCCAGCAGCTCCCAGGACAGTGGGGGTCAGCCCCAGCATTTT
clone size: -; J gene: TRBJ2-1; D gene: -; V gene: TRBV5-1; CDR3 protein: CASAAAGGDFRDEQFF; CDR3 DNA: TGCGCCAGCGCTGCCGCGGGCGGGGATTTTAGGGATGAGCAGTTCTTC
clone size: many; J gene: TRBJ1-5; D gene: TRBD1; V gene: TRBV6-5; CDR3 protein: CASRRTTGGSQPQHF; CDR3 DNA: TGTGCCAGCAGACGAACGACAGGGGGCAGTCAGCCCCAGCATTTT
clone size: -; J gene: TRBJ1-4; D gene: -; V gene: TRBV27; CDR3 protein: CASSHWLNEKLFF; CDR3 DNA: TGTGCCAGCAGTCACTGGTTGAATGAAAAACTGTTTTTT
clone size: -; J gene: TRBJ2-3; D gene: TRBD2; V gene: TRBV15; CDR3 protein: CATSPRLAMEGVVTQYF; CDR3 DNA: TGTGCCACCAGCCCCCGACTAGCTATGGAGGGTGTGGTGACGCAGTATTTT
clone size: -; J gene: TRBJ2-3; D gene: TRBD2; V gene: TRBV18; CDR3 protein: CASSTALAGTTDTQYF; CDR3 DNA: TGTGCCAGCTCAACAGCCCTAGCGGGTACCACAGATACGCAGTATTTT
clone size: -; J gene: TRBJ2-5; D gene: -; V gene: TRBV5-1; CDR3 protein: CASSIGSQRETQYF; CDR3 DNA: TGCGCCAGCAGCATTGGCTCCCAGCGAGAGACCCAGTACTTC
clone size: -; J gene: TRBJ1-2; D gene: TRBD1; V gene: TRBV19; CDR3 protein: CASSTGTADNYGYTF; CDR3 DNA: TGTGCCAGTAGTACGGGGACAGCCGATAACTATGGCTACACCTTC